The 27 T cell receptor beta chains given below trace back to one sample, sequenced in a study of T cell responses to AZD1222 COVID-19 vaccine. Generated by immunoSEQ multiplex PCR, the TCRdb table keeps only in-frame clones and is missing some. This sample has 95,000 or so clones; under 90% occur once, and the top ten carry 2.8%. Sequencing used peripheral blood, obtained on day 0 of MenACWY control vaccination. These receptors were taken from an adult in good health.

This chain uses TRBV12-3 or TRBV12-4 with TRBJ1-2, with D unresolved. The CDR3 is 10 amino acids. Trimming took off 4 bases at V and 12 bases at J, with 9 bases between the two ends. CDR3 in DNA: TGTGCCAGCAGTTCAGGATACGACACCTTC. Translated: CASSSGYDTF.

The J gene is TRBJ1-1, the V gene TRBV5-5; 8 positions match TRBD1. After removal of 7 bases from V and 5 bases from J, the junction contained 10 bases not matched to a gene. In germline, CDR1 is SGHKS, CDR2 YYEKEE (reference sequence). This CDR3 has 14 amino acids. CDR3 protein: CASLQQGVRTEAFF. CDR3 in DNA: TGTGCCAGCCTCCAACAGGGGGTAAGAACTGAAGCTTTCTTT.

This clone came up once. J is TRBJ2-3 and V is TRBV6-2 or TRBV6-3; 9 nucleotides agree with TRBD2. The V gene end was trimmed by 4 bases and the J gene end by 0 bases; junction bases not matched to a gene: 2. Germline V gene data show CDR1 as MNHEY and CDR2 as SVGEGT. The CDR3 consists of 15 residues. CDR3 coding DNA: TGTGCCAGCAGTTCCGCGGGGGGGAGCACAGATACGCAGTATTTT. Residues: CASSSAGGSTDTQYF.

CDR3 loop: CASREDSPYGYTF. CDR3 bases: TGTGCCAGCAGGGAGGACAGCCCATATGGCTACACCTTC. The rearrangement links TRBV2 to TRBJ1-2; D might be TRBD1 (6 bases). Germline-derived CDR1 and CDR2 are SNHLY and FYNNEI. There are 13 residues in the CDR3. V lost 6 bases and J 5 bases, leaving 13 bases between the germline ends.

The chain couples TRBV21-1 to TRBJ2-4; the D call TRBD2 from the table was never checked on the DNA. TRBV21-1 is a listed pseudogene. The CDR3 spans 17 residues. CDR3 region: CASIINGRRLAKNIQYF. The CDR3 DNA is TGTGCCAGCATTATTAACGGAAGGAGGCTAGCCAAAAACATTCAGTACTTC.

This clone is a singleton in its sample. The V gene is TRBV23-1, the J gene TRBJ1-5, with 11 nucleotides matching TRBD1. TRBV23-1 is an open reading frame, and its role is uncertain. This CDR3 region has 19 residues. J lost 5 bases, V lost 4 bases, and 16 bases had no gene match. As DNA, the CDR3 is TGCGCCAGCAGTCTTGTAAAGTTTCAGGGGGACAGGGGGTATCAGCCCCAGCATTTT. Its protein product is CASSLVKFQGDRGYQPQHF.

The rearrangement joins TRBV6-5 to TRBJ1-4; weak D call: TRBD1 (6 bases). Germline CDR1 is MNHEY and CDR2 is SVGAGI. The V end was cut by 7 bases, the J end by 9 bases, with 18 bases between. This CDR3 is built from 14 residues. The CDR3 nucleotides read TGTGCCAGCACCGAGACCAGGGGCGACCAAAAACTGTTTTTT. It is translated as CASTETRGDQKLFF.

The chain couples TRBV30 to TRBJ1-1; tentative D call: TRBD1 (6 bases). With 2 bases removed from V and 3 bases from J, the gap between germline ends came to 13 bases. Germline V gene sequence: CDR1 GTSNPN, CDR2 SVGIG (reference sequence). The CDR3 has 14 residues. The CDR3 DNA follows: TGTGCCTGGAGTTCGGACAGTAGATACACTGAAGCTTTCTTT. Translation gives CAWSSDSRYTEAFF.

This clone was picked up many times. The genes are TRBV7-9 and TRBJ2-3, with 8 bases aligning to TRBD2. The CDR3 sequence is 15 residues long. Germline CDR1 is SEHNR and CDR2 is FQNEAQ (reference sequence). V gave up 6 bases and J gave up 5 bases; unmatched junction bases: 10. The CDR3 DNA is TGTGCCAGCAGTTTGACGGGGGGGCCAGAAGATACGCAGTATTTT. Its protein is CASSLTGGPEDTQYF.

This sequence joins TRBV27 and TRBJ2-7, with 12 bases that match TRBD2. With 6 bases clipped from V and 0 bases from J, the junction kept 9 bases outside the gene matches. This CDR3 contains 17 residues. Per the germline V gene, CDR1 is MNHEY and CDR2 is SMNVEV (reference sequence). The CDR3 DNA reads TGTGCCAGCAGGCTAGCGGGGGGGCCCCTTAGCTCCTACGAGCAGTACTTC. This gives the protein CASRLAGGPLSSYEQYF.

The chain employs TRBV30 and TRBJ1-3, with 9 bases identical to TRBD1. Germline-derived CDR1 and CDR2 are GTSNPN and SVGIG (reference sequence). V was pared by 5 bases and J by 0 bases, with 5 bases of the junction left unmatched. The length of the CDR3 is 15 residues. The CDR3 here is CAWWGTGSSGNTIYF. In DNA, the CDR3 is TGTGCCTGGTGGGGGACAGGGAGCTCTGGAAACACCATATATTTT.

This chain connects TRBV15 to TRBJ2-1, with 9 bases identical to TRBD1. Germline CDR1 and CDR2: LNHNV and YYDKDF (reference sequence). Trimming cost V 0 bases and J 3 bases; bases outside gene matches: 9. The CDR3 is made up of 18 amino acids. CDR3 nucleotide sequence: TGTGCCACCAGCAGAGATACTTCACGGACAGGGGTCTACAATGAGCAGTTCTTC. This gives the protein CATSRDTSRTGVYNEQFF.

V is TRBV4-1 and J is TRBJ2-7, with 8 positions matching TRBD2. The germline V gene encodes CDR1 MGHRA and CDR2 YSYEKL. The length of the CDR3 is 18 residues. V was pared by 4 bases and J by 0 bases, with 14 bases of the junction left unmatched. CDR3 DNA sequence: TGCGCCAGCAGCCTTATCGCGGCTAGCGGGTTTAGCTCCTACGAGCAGTACTTC. This translates into CASSLIAASGFSSYEQYF.

J is TRBJ2-2 and V is TRBV11-2; D gene uncertain. Per the germline V gene, CDR1 is SGHAT and CDR2 is FQNNGV. Trimming pared 6 bases from V and 7 bases from J, leaving 12 bases between. The CDR3 totals 13 residues. CDR3 sequence reads: CASSFLRNGELFF. Here the CDR3 DNA reads TGTGCCAGCAGTTTCCTCCGGAACGGGGAGCTGTTTTTT.

The chain uses TRBV15 and TRBJ1-6; D not resolved. Deletions cut 5 bases from V and 6 bases from J, with 11 bases between. Per germline, CDR1 LNHNV and CDR2 YYDKDF (reference sequence). The CDR3 covers 14 residues. This CDR3 is CATSGREGNSPLHF. In nucleotides, the CDR3 is TGTGCCACCAGCGGCCGGGAAGGTAATTCACCCCTCCACTTT.

This clone appeared once. The rearrangement uses TRBV19 and TRBJ1-1; 7 bases are a match to TRBD1. Germline assignment: CDR1 LNHDA and CDR2 SQIVND (reference sequence). This CDR3 region has 15 residues. V gave up 6 bases and J gave up 0 bases; unmatched junction bases: 7. The CDR3 nucleotides read TGTGCCAGTAGAAGGGACAGACTTCTGAACACTGAAGCTTTCTTT. The encoded protein is CASRRDRLLNTEAFF.

This clone was seen a single time. This sequence joins TRBV6-1 and TRBJ1-4; D unresolved. Germline V gives CDR1 MNHNS, CDR2 SASEGT. The CDR3 is made up of 14 amino acids. V was pared by 1 base and J by 4 bases, with 7 bases between. The CDR3 protein is CASSEGSRNEKLFF. In nucleotides, the CDR3 is TGTGCCAGCAGTGAAGGCAGCCGTAATGAAAAACTGTTTTTT.

This clone showed up just once. The chain has TRBV2 and TRBJ1-2; a possible D gene is TRBD1 (6 bases). V was clipped by 2 bases and J by 4 bases, with 17 bases between them. Germline CDR1 SNHLY, CDR2 FYNNEI. This CDR3 is 16 amino acids long. CDR3 bases: TGTGCCAGCAGTGAATCCCCTCAGGGGTCCTTCTATGGCTACACCTTC. Its translation: CASSESPQGSFYGYTF.

This clone was counted a single time. This chain joins TRBV3-1 (or the pseudogene TRBV3-2) and TRBJ1-1; 10 bases are a match to TRBD1. The CDR3 length is 18 residues. Germline V gives CDR1 LGHDT, CDR2 YNNKEL (reference sequence). Trimming at V came to 2 bases and at J to 6 bases, leaving 15 bases not matched to a gene. CDR3 sequence (DNA): TGTGCCAGCAGCCAAAGAGGAAAATCCGGGACAGGGGCCCCTGAAGCTTTCTTT. It is translated as CASSQRGKSGTGAPEAFF.

The genes are TRBV6-2 or TRBV6-3 and TRBJ1-2; no reliable D call. V was trimmed by 2 bases and J by 6 bases, leaving 13 bases between them. Germline V gene sequence: CDR1 MNHEY, CDR2 SVGEGT. CDR3 size: 14 residues. This CDR3 reads CASSYRSAVDGYTF. The CDR3 DNA reads TGTGCCAGCAGTTACCGGTCGGCGGTCGATGGCTACACCTTC.

The V gene is TRBV12-5, the J gene TRBJ2-7; no clear D. Germline V gives CDR1 LGHNT, CDR2 FRNRAP. The germline V and J ends were trimmed by 1 base and 0 bases, with 7 bases remaining between them. CDR3 length: 14 amino acids. The CDR3 coding sequence is TGTGCTAGTGGTTTGGAGGAGACCTCCTACGAGCAGTACTTC. Its translation is CASGLEETSYEQYF.

This clone was detected only once. V is TRBV18 and J is TRBJ1-5; tentative D call: TRBD1 (5 bases). The germline CDR1 and CDR2 sequences are KGHSH and LQKENI. This CDR3 is 13 amino acids long. The V gene lost 4 bases and the J gene lost 3 bases, with 7 bases spanning the gap. CDR3 in DNA: TGTGCCAGCTCACGGGACTACAATCAGCCCCAGCATTTT. It yields the protein CASSRDYNQPQHF.

The V call is TRBV19, the J call TRBJ1-5, with 8 bases identical to TRBD1. The CDR3 has 15 residues. V lost 3 bases, J lost 6 bases, and 7 bases stayed unmatched. Germline V CDR1 and CDR2: LNHDA, SQIVND (reference sequence). The DNA for the CDR3 is TGTGCCAGTAGTATTCAGGGGGCCGGCGGTCAGCCCCAGCATTTT. Protein product: CASSIQGAGGQPQHF.

The J gene is TRBJ2-5, the V gene TRBV4-1; tentatively, D is TRBD2 (7 bases). Germline CDR1 MGHRA, CDR2 YSYEKL. CDR3 length equals 15 residues. V was trimmed by 2 bases and J by 1 base, leaving 11 bases between them. CDR3 sequence reads: CASSQRGGGQETQYF. In nucleotides, the CDR3 is TGCGCCAGCAGCCAAAGAGGGGGGGGCCAAGAGACCCAGTACTTC.

This rearrangement joins TRBV4-3 to TRBJ2-7; 8 nucleotides agree with TRBD1. The CDR3 has 15 amino acids. V lost 1 base to trimming and J lost 2 bases; unmatched junction nucleotides: 4. Germline V CDR1 and CDR2: LGHNA, YSLEER. The CDR3 DNA follows: TGCGCCAGCAGCCAAGGGACAGGGCCCACCTACGAGCAGTACTTC. Protein sequence: CASSQGTGPTYEQYF.

CDR3 in amino acids: CASSLTGLGDGYTF. The CDR3 DNA follows: TGTGCCAGCAGCTTAACAGGCCTCGGTGATGGCTACACCTTC. The chain couples TRBV7-9 to TRBJ1-2; D possibly corresponds to TRBD1 (5 bases). Germline V gives CDR1 SEHNR, CDR2 FQNEAQ (reference sequence). Between the trimmed V and J ends, which lost 2 bases and 6 bases, there was a span of 13 bases. This CDR3 comprises 14 residues.

The gene calls are TRBV18 and TRBJ2-3, with 12 nucleotides matching TRBD2. Germline CDR1 KGHSH, CDR2 LQKENI. V was clipped by 6 bases and J by 3 bases; unmatched bases: 4. The CDR3 sequence is 15 residues long. The CDR3 loop reads CASSPGTSGTDTQYF. The CDR3 nucleotides read TGTGCCAGCTCTCCCGGGACTAGCGGGACAGATACGCAGTATTTT.